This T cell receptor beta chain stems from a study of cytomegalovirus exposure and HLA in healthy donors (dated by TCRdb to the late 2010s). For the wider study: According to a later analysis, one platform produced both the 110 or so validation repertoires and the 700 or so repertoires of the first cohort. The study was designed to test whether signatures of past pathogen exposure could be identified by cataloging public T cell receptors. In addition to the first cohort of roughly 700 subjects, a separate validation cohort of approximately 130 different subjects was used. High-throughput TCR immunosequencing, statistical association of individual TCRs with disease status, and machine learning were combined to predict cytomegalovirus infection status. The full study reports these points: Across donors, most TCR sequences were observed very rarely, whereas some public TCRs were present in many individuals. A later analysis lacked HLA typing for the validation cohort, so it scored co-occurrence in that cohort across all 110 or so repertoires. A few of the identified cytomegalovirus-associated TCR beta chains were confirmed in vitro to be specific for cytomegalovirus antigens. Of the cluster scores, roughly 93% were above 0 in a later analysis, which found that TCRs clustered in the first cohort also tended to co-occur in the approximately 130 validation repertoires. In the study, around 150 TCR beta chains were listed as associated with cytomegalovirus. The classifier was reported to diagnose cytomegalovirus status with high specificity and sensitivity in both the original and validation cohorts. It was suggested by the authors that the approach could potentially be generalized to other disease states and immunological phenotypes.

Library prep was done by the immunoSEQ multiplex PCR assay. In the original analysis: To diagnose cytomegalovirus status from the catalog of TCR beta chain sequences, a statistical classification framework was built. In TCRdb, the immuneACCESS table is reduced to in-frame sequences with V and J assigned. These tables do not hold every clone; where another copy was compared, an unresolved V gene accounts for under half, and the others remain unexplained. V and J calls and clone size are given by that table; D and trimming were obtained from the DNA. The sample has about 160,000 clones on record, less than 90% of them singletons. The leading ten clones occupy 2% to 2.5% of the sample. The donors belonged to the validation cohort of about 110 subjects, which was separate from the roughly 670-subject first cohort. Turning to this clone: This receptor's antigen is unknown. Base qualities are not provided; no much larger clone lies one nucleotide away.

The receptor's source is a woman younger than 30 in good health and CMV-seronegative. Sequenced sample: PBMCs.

The CDR3 in this case is CASSPLQRDLNTEAFF. The DNA reads as follows: TGTGCCAGCAGTCCTCTACAGCGGGACCTTAACACTGAAGCTTTCTTT. The chain is assembled from TRBV27 and TRBJ1-1; a weak D assignment points to TRBD1 (5 bases agree). The germline V gene (reference sequence) specifies MNHEY as CDR1 and SMNVEV as CDR2. V is pared back by 5 bases and J by 2 bases, with 18 bases lying between the germline termini. From the cysteine through the phenylalanine, the CDR3 covers 16 amino acids. Only CDR3 DNA remains: 48 bases, in frame from the first base.